This TCR beta chain was recorded in a study of spatial heterogeneity in lung cancer. About the study: Alpha-chain sequences were consistently detected less often than beta-chain sequences.

Time point described: sample taken at primary tumor resection. No cells were sorted before sequencing. The whole RNA sequenced was extracted from tumor, nontumor lung or frozen PBMC. TCRdb called the 5' RACE reads again in MiXCR, with one record for every CDR3 protein. This sample yields some 2,600 distinct CDR3 sequences, of which over 6.5% are seen a single time; approximately 21% belongs to the top ten. With 0 bases clipped from V and 4 bases from J, the junction kept 7 bases outside the gene matches. This CDR3 is built from 19 residues. Germline assignment: CDR1 MNHEY and CDR2 SMNVEV (reference sequence).

The sequence came from a male donor with early-stage non-small cell lung cancer. The chain carries TRBV27 and TRBJ2-1, with 15 bases identical to TRBD2. The sample was normal lung tissue next to the tumor, taken at surgery. In nucleotides, the CDR3 is TGTGCCAGCAGTTTATCCCTCTCCGGACTAGCGGGAGGGTACAATGAGCAGTTCTTC. This translates into CASSLSLSGLAGGYNEQFF.